This entry features one T cell receptor beta chain sequence. The record originates from a study of shared clonotypes between healthy human individuals. TCRdb's table, derived via immunoSEQ multiplex PCR, lists solely in-frame clones and lacks some. The sample has about 1 million clones, under 80% seen once. The CDR3 length is 14 residues. Unmatched junction bases numbered 3, after V lost 5 bases and J lost 3 bases. Per the germline V gene, CDR1 is SEHNR and CDR2 is FQNEAQ (reference sequence). The clonotype originates from a young man in good health. The chain couples TRBV7-9 to TRBJ2-4; 8 nucleotides agree with TRBD2. Sequences were obtained from memory CD4+ T cells sorted from blood. Subset described: CD45RA-negative fraction. The CDR3 DNA reads as TGTGCCAGCAGCGAGGGACTAGACAAAAACATTCAGTACTTC. Translating it yields CASSEGLDKNIQYF. Supplemented by reference TRBV7-9 and TRBJ2-4, the full variable domain reads DTGVSQNPRHKITKRGQNVTFRCDPISEHNRLYWYRQTLGQGPEFLTYFQNEAQLEKSRLLSDRFSAERPKGSFSTLEIQRTEQGDSAMYLCASSEGLDKNIQYFGAGTRLSVL.